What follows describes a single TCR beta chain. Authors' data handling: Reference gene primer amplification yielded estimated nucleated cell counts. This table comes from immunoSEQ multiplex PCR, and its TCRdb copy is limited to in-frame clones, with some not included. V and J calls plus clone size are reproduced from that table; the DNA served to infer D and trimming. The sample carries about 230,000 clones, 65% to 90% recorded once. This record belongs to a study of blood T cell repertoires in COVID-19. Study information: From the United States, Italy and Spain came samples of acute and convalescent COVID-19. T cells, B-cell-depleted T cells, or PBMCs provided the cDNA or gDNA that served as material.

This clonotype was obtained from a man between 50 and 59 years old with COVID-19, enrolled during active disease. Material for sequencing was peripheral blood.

The CDR3 loop is CASSLVAYETQYF. CDR3 in DNA: TGTGCCAGCAGCTTAGTAGCTTACGAGACCCAGTACTTC. The rearrangement joins TRBV7-3 to TRBJ2-5; the D is unclear. V was cut by 2 bases and J by 5 bases, with 9 bases left in between. Germline V gene sequence: CDR1 SGHTA, CDR2 FQGTGA. This CDR3 is 13 amino acids long.